These T cell receptor beta chains were read from a single sample in a study of cytomegalovirus exposure and HLA in healthy donors. Libraries were prepared by immunoSEQ multiplex PCR; TCRdb keeps only in-frame clonotypes and omits some of them. The data show 150,000 or so clones, 65% to 85% seen once. The specimen was PBMCs. The receptors derive from a man aged 50 or older in good health and CMV-seropositive. Each CDR3 is given with its conserved first and last residue. The D gene is left open where the match is weak. Size is omitted from some rows. Given values are once, few, many or a class for expanded clones.

clone size: .; D gene: .; V gene: TRBV30; J gene: TRBJ2-2; CDR3 protein: CAWTGYTGELFF; CDR3 DNA: TGTGCCTGGACAGGCTACACCGGGGAGCTGTTTTTT
clone size: .; D gene: TRBD1; V gene: TRBV4-1; J gene: TRBJ1-6; CDR3 protein: CASSQVGMGTDNSPLHF; CDR3 DNA: TGCGCCAGCAGCCAAGTGGGGATGGGGACAGATAATTCACCCCTCCACTTT
clone size: once; D gene: .; V gene: TRBV9; J gene: TRBJ1-1; CDR3 protein: CASSARAVNTEAFF; CDR3 DNA: TGTGCCAGCAGCGCACGAGCGGTAAACACTGAAGCTTTCTTT
clone size: few; D gene: TRBD1; V gene: TRBV2; J gene: TRBJ2-3; CDR3 protein: CASSNRGDTQYF; CDR3 DNA: TGTGCCAGCAGCAACAGGGGGGATACGCAGTATTTT
clone size: .; D gene: .; V gene: TRBV5-1; J gene: TRBJ2-7; CDR3 protein: CASMMATGRNEQYF; CDR3 DNA: TGCGCCAGCATGATGGCGACAGGGAGGAACGAGCAGTACTTC
clone size: few; D gene: .; V gene: TRBV11-2; J gene: TRBJ1-3; CDR3 protein: CASSSGNGGNTIYF; CDR3 DNA: TGTGCCAGCAGCTCGGGGAATGGTGGAAACACCATATATTTT
clone size: .; D gene: .; V gene: TRBV5-8; J gene: TRBJ1-5; CDR3 protein: CASSSPIFTGVTYQPQHF; CDR3 DNA: TGTGCCAGCAGCTCTCCTATATTCACAGGAGTTACGTACCAGCCCCAGCATTTT
clone size: once; D gene: TRBD2; V gene: TRBV11-2; J gene: TRBJ2-3; CDR3 protein: CASSLVAGGTDTQYF; CDR3 DNA: TGTGCCAGCAGCTTAGTTGCGGGAGGCACAGATACGCAGTATTTT
clone size: few; D gene: TRBD2; V gene: TRBV11-2; J gene: TRBJ2-1; CDR3 protein: CASRPGLAGKHNEQFF; CDR3 DNA: TGTGCCAGCAGACCAGGACTAGCGGGAAAGCATAATGAGCAGTTCTTC
clone size: few; D gene: TRBD2; V gene: TRBV11-2; J gene: TRBJ2-5; CDR3 protein: CASSSWDYDGETQYF; CDR3 DNA: TGTGCCAGCAGCAGCTGGGACTACGACGGTGAGACCCAGTACTTC
clone size: few; D gene: .; V gene: TRBV9; J gene: TRBJ1-5; CDR3 protein: CASSVTPVSQPQHF; CDR3 DNA: TGTGCCAGCAGCGTAACTCCGGTGTCTCAGCCCCAGCATTTT
clone size: .; D gene: TRBD1; V gene: TRBV28; J gene: TRBJ1-1; CDR3 protein: CASSTLPGTGGGEAFF; CDR3 DNA: TGTGCCAGCAGTACCCTTCCCGGGACAGGGGGCGGAGAAGCTTTCTTT
clone size: .; D gene: TRBD2; V gene: TRBV27; J gene: TRBJ2-1; CDR3 protein: CASSWIAGQYNEQFF; CDR3 DNA: TGTGCCAGCAGTTGGATAGCGGGGCAGTACAATGAGCAGTTCTTC
clone size: .; D gene: .; V gene: TRBV5-6; J gene: TRBJ1-2; CDR3 protein: CASSLGASNYGYTF; CDR3 DNA: TGTGCCAGCAGCTTGGGGGCCAGTAACTATGGCTACACCTTC
clone size: .; D gene: .; V gene: TRBV27; J gene: TRBJ2-1; CDR3 protein: CASGRNEQFF; CDR3 DNA: TGTGCCAGCGGGAGGAACGAGCAGTTCTTC
clone size: .; D gene: .; V gene: TRBV4-1; J gene: TRBJ1-2; CDR3 protein: CASSQERHPYGYTF; CDR3 DNA: TGCGCCAGCAGCCAAGAGCGACACCCCTATGGCTACACCTTC
clone size: .; D gene: TRBD1; V gene: TRBV7-8; J gene: TRBJ2-7; CDR3 protein: CASSLRTGPLKYF; CDR3 DNA: TGTGCCAGCAGCTTGAGGACAGGCCCGTTGAAGTACTTC
clone size: .; D gene: .; V gene: TRBV15; J gene: TRBJ2-2; CDR3 protein: CATSIRQNTGELFF; CDR3 DNA: TGTGCCACCAGCATCCGACAGAACACCGGGGAGCTGTTTTTT
clone size: .; D gene: .; V gene: TRBV5-1; J gene: TRBJ2-7; CDR3 protein: CASSSDSHWEQYF; CDR3 DNA: TGCGCCAGCAGCTCGGACAGCCACTGGGAGCAGTACTTC
clone size: .; D gene: .; V gene: TRBV18; J gene: TRBJ2-2; CDR3 protein: CASSRRDTNTGELFF; CDR3 DNA: TGTGCCAGCTCACGTCGGGACACGAACACCGGGGAGCTGTTTTTT
clone size: .; D gene: TRBD2; V gene: TRBV5-4; J gene: TRBJ2-1; CDR3 protein: CASSLWSGRNNEQFF; CDR3 DNA: TGTGCCAGCAGCTTGTGGAGCGGGAGGAACAATGAGCAGTTCTTC
clone size: once; D gene: .; V gene: TRBV10-1; J gene: TRBJ1-2; CDR3 protein: CASMLAMTYGYTF; CDR3 DNA: TGCGCCAGTATGTTAGCCATGACTTATGGCTACACCTTC
clone size: .; D gene: TRBD1; V gene: TRBV6-5; J gene: TRBJ2-7; CDR3 protein: CASSRTGSYEQYF; CDR3 DNA: TGTGCCAGCAGTCGGACAGGGAGCTACGAGCAGTACTTC
clone size: .; D gene: TRBD1; V gene: TRBV7-9; J gene: TRBJ1-4; CDR3 protein: CASSAGTGGEKLFF; CDR3 DNA: TGTGCCAGCAGTGCTGGGACAGGGGGTGAAAAACTGTTTTTT
clone size: .; D gene: TRBD2; V gene: TRBV7-9; J gene: TRBJ2-5; CDR3 protein: CASSGATGTNQETQYF; CDR3 DNA: TGTGCCAGCAGCGGGGCAACTGGGACTAACCAAGAGACCCAGTACTTC
clone size: .; D gene: .; V gene: TRBV19; J gene: TRBJ1-2; CDR3 protein: CASSKGQLYGYTF; CDR3 DNA: TGTGCCAGTAGTAAAGGACAGTTATATGGCTACACCTTC
clone size: .; D gene: TRBD1; V gene: TRBV7-8; J gene: TRBJ2-7; CDR3 protein: CASSLETGGRDEQYF; CDR3 DNA: TGTGCCAGCAGCTTAGAAACAGGGGGCAGGGACGAGCAGTACTTC
clone size: .; D gene: TRBD1; V gene: TRBV5-1; J gene: TRBJ2-7; CDR3 protein: CASSAPDRANYEQYF; CDR3 DNA: TGCGCCAGCAGCGCCCCCGACAGGGCCAACTACGAGCAGTACTTC
clone size: .; D gene: TRBD1; V gene: TRBV4-1; J gene: TRBJ2-1; CDR3 protein: CASSQGGQGVGNEQFF; CDR3 DNA: TGCGCCAGCAGCCAAGGGGGACAGGGGGTTGGGAATGAGCAGTTCTTC
clone size: .; D gene: TRBD1; V gene: TRBV28; J gene: TRBJ1-2; CDR3 protein: CASRPTGGLGYTF; CDR3 DNA: TGTGCCAGCAGGCCCACAGGGGGCCTCGGCTACACCTTC
clone size: .; D gene: TRBD1; V gene: TRBV7-2; J gene: TRBJ1-2; CDR3 protein: CASSLDRGRFNGYTF; CDR3 DNA: TGTGCCAGCAGCTTAGACAGGGGCAGATTTAATGGCTACACCTTC
clone size: .; D gene: .; V gene: TRBV23-1; J gene: TRBJ2-2; CDR3 protein: CASSQVRQIPNTGELFF; CDR3 DNA: TGCGCCAGCAGTCAAGTCCGACAGATACCGAACACCGGGGAGCTGTTTTTT
clone size: .; D gene: .; V gene: TRBV5-6; J gene: TRBJ1-1; CDR3 protein: CASSPSTGTEAFF; CDR3 DNA: TGTGCCAGCAGCCCCTCCACGGGCACTGAAGCTTTCTTT
clone size: .; D gene: TRBD2; V gene: TRBV5-1; J gene: TRBJ2-3; CDR3 protein: CASSPRGGTSGMGTQYF; CDR3 DNA: TGCGCCAGCAGCCCCCGAGGGGGGACTAGCGGGATGGGGACGCAGTATTTT
clone size: .; D gene: TRBD1; V gene: TRBV20-1; J gene: TRBJ1-2; CDR3 protein: CSGGTVYGYTF; CDR3 DNA: TGCAGTGGAGGGACAGTCTATGGCTACACCTTC
clone size: .; D gene: .; V gene: TRBV6-1; J gene: TRBJ1-3; CDR3 protein: CASSDPASSGNTIYF; CDR3 DNA: TGTGCCAGCAGTGATCCCGCGAGCTCTGGAAACACCATATATTTT
clone size: few; D gene: .; V gene: TRBV7-3; J gene: TRBJ1-1; CDR3 protein: CASSLSGNTEAFF; CDR3 DNA: TGTGCCAGCAGCTTATCAGGGAACACTGAAGCTTTCTTT
clone size: .; D gene: TRBD1; V gene: TRBV5-4; J gene: TRBJ2-3; CDR3 protein: CASSWQGATDTQYF; CDR3 DNA: TGTGCCAGCAGCTGGCAGGGGGCCACAGATACGCAGTATTTT
clone size: .; D gene: .; V gene: TRBV27; J gene: TRBJ1-4; CDR3 protein: CASSSTGTDEKLFF; CDR3 DNA: TGTGCCAGCAGCTCAACCGGGACTGATGAAAAACTGTTTTTT
clone size: .; D gene: .; V gene: TRBV11-3; J gene: TRBJ2-7; CDR3 protein: CASSSYSGTEQYF; CDR3 DNA: TGTGCCAGCAGTTCATATTCCGGGACAGAGCAGTACTTC
clone size: few; D gene: .; V gene: TRBV2; J gene: TRBJ1-6; CDR3 protein: CASSEFGRGQSPLHF; CDR3 DNA: TGTGCCAGCAGTGAATTTGGCAGGGGACAATCACCCCTCCACTTT
clone size: .; D gene: .; V gene: TRBV30; J gene: TRBJ2-7; CDR3 protein: CAWRDSPVGGGEQYF; CDR3 DNA: TGTGCCTGGAGAGACAGTCCGGTGGGGGGAGGCGAGCAGTACTTC
clone size: .; D gene: .; V gene: TRBV18; J gene: TRBJ1-5; CDR3 protein: CASSPPGSQPQHF; CDR3 DNA: TGTGCCAGCTCACCCCCGGGGAGTCAGCCCCAGCATTTT